This is a list of T cell receptor beta chains from one sample in a study of blood T cell repertoires in COVID-19. The table came from immunoSEQ multiplex PCR; TCRdb's copy has only in-frame clones and leaves some out. The sample includes 400,000 to 550,000 clones, approximately 90% of them seen just once. The specimen was PBMCs or T cells enriched from blood (not recorded which). These receptors came from a woman under 30 with acute COVID-19. Each CDR3 is given with its conserved first and last residue. The order of the fields is V gene, J gene, clone size, D gene, CDR3 DNA, CDR3 protein. A D gene is named only where the DNA matches it firmly. Rows give clone size only sometimes, using once, few, many, or a class for an expanded clone.

v_gene: TRBV27; j_gene: TRBJ1-5; abundance: .; d_gene: TRBD1; CDR3nt: TGTGCCAGCAGTTTCAACAGGGGTCGCAATCAGCCCCAGCATTTT; CDR3aa: CASSFNRGRNQPQHF
v_gene: TRBV29-1; j_gene: TRBJ2-2; abundance: .; d_gene: TRBD1; CDR3nt: TGCAGCGTTGAATCCGGGACAGCCACCGGGGAGCTGTTTTTT; CDR3aa: CSVESGTATGELFF
v_gene: TRBV9; j_gene: TRBJ2-5; abundance: once; d_gene: TRBD2; CDR3nt: TGTGCCAGCAGCGTAGGTCTAGGGACTAGCGGGAGGGCCCTCAGGGAGACCCAGTACTTC; CDR3aa: CASSVGLGTSGRALRETQYF
v_gene: TRBV5-5; j_gene: TRBJ1-5; abundance: .; d_gene: .; CDR3nt: TGTGCCAGCAGCTGGGACTGGGAGAGTCCCCAGCATTTT; CDR3aa: CASSWDWESPQHF
v_gene: TRBV5-6; j_gene: TRBJ1-1; abundance: few; d_gene: .; CDR3nt: TGTGCCTATAATCGACAGAGGATGATGAACACTGAAGCTTTCTTT; CDR3aa: CAYNRQRMMNTEAFF
v_gene: TRBV3-1/TRBV3-2; j_gene: TRBJ1-6; abundance: .; d_gene: .; CDR3nt: TGTGCCAGCAGCCAAGATGCAGATAATTCACCCCTCCACTTT; CDR3aa: CASSQDADNSPLHF
v_gene: TRBV11-2; j_gene: TRBJ2-5; abundance: .; d_gene: TRBD2; CDR3nt: TGTGCCAGCAGCTCCGAAGCGGGGTCTGAGACCCAGTACTTC; CDR3aa: CASSSEAGSETQYF
v_gene: TRBV5-4; j_gene: TRBJ1-6; abundance: .; d_gene: .; CDR3nt: TGTGCCAGCAGCTTGCGAACCCCAGGGGAGTCACCCCTCCACTTT; CDR3aa: CASSLRTPGESPLHF
v_gene: TRBV6-5; j_gene: TRBJ1-5; abundance: .; d_gene: .; CDR3nt: TGTGCCAGCAGTTACGGGCAAAGCAATCAGCCCCAGCATTTT; CDR3aa: CASSYGQSNQPQHF
v_gene: TRBV30; j_gene: TRBJ2-2; abundance: .; d_gene: TRBD1; CDR3nt: TGTGCCTGGATGGGTTCAGGGGGCTACGGGGAGCTGTTTTTT; CDR3aa: CAWMGSGGYGELFF
v_gene: TRBV6-5; j_gene: TRBJ1-5; abundance: .; d_gene: .; CDR3nt: TGTGCCAGCAGCCACGGGGTCCGCAATCAGCCCCAGCATTTT; CDR3aa: CASSHGVRNQPQHF
v_gene: TRBV7-6; j_gene: TRBJ2-7; abundance: .; d_gene: TRBD2; CDR3nt: TGTGCCAGCAGCGTAGATCCAGGGAGGGTTGAGCAGTACTTC; CDR3aa: CASSVDPGRVEQYF